Described below is a single T cell receptor beta chain sequence and its context. The data are from a study of blood T cell repertoires in COVID-19. Looking at the study overall: T cells, B-cell-depleted T cells, or PBMCs supplied cDNA or gDNA.

Authors' analysis steps: Reference gene primer amplification gave estimated nucleated cell counts. The table came from immunoSEQ multiplex PCR; TCRdb's copy has only in-frame clones and leaves some out. That table is the source of V, J and clone size, and D and trimming were worked out from the DNA. Among some 50,000 clones listed, 87% were seen once. V was clipped by 6 bases and J by 5 bases; unmatched bases: 1. The germline gives CDR1 SNHLY, CDR2 FYNNEI. This CDR3 is 13 amino acids long. Material for sequencing was peripheral blood. The sequence was obtained from a woman aged 80 or over with COVID-19, enrolled during active disease. V is TRBV2 and J is TRBJ1-6; 7 bases are shared with TRBD1. CDR3: CASRGTDNSPLHF. In DNA form, the CDR3 reads TGTGCCAGCAGGGGGACAGATAATTCACCCCTCCACTTT.